The T cell receptor beta chain described here comes from a study of blood T cell repertoires in COVID-19. Across the whole study: There were acute and convalescent COVID-19 samples, and they came from the United States, Italy and Spain. From T cells, B-cell-depleted T cells, or PBMCs came the material, which was cDNA or gDNA.

V lost 1 base and J 7 bases, leaving 12 bases between the germline ends. The CDR3 is 13 amino acids. Per the germline V gene, CDR1 is SGHRS and CDR2 is YFSETQ. Methods used by the authors: Scientists estimated how many nucleated cells there were by amplifying reference gene primers. Produced via immunoSEQ multiplex PCR; TCRdb's table is partial and in-frame only. That table gives V, J and clone size, and the DNA gave D and trimming. The profile shows around 200,000 clones, 83% of them singletons. The sequence derives from a man aged 50 to 59 with active or convalescent COVID-19. The chain is built from TRBV5-1 and TRBJ2-7; maybe TRBD1 (6 bases). The sequencing sample was made of peripheral blood. As DNA, the CDR3 is TGCGCCAGCAGCTTGAGTACAGGGCTAGAGCAGTACTTC. It encodes CASSLSTGLEQYF.